This T cell receptor (beta chain) appears in the sequencing data of a study of T cell changes during pregnancy in multiple sclerosis. The protocol was immunoSEQ multiplex PCR, while the TCRdb copy is restricted to in-frame clones and leaves out a portion. Among under 75,000 clones listed, 75% to 95% were seen once. This clone turned up a few times. This CDR3 contains 14 residues. Germline values: CDR1 SGHRS, CDR2 YFSETQ. Trimming took 4 bases from V and 1 from J; bases not matched to a gene: 3. The sample in question was peripheral blood, obtained in the first trimester of pregnancy. The rearrangement joins TRBV5-1 to TRBJ2-7; 9 nucleotides line up with TRBD1. The receptor comes from a female donor with multiple sclerosis, enrolled in a pregnancy study. CDR3 in DNA: TGCGCCAGCAGCCCGGGACAGGGTTCCTACGAGCAGTACTTC. Translating gives CASSPGQGSYEQYF.